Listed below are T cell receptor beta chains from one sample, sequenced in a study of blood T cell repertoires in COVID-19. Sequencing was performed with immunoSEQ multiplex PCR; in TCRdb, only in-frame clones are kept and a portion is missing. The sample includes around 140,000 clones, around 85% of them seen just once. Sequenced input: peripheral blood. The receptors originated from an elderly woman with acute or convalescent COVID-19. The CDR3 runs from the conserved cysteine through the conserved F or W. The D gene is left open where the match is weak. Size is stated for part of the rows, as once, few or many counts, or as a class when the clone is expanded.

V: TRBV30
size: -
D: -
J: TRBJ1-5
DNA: TGTGCCTGGAGTACGGGGGGGCCATGGTTTAATCAGCCCCAGCATTTT
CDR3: CAWSTGGPWFNQPQHF

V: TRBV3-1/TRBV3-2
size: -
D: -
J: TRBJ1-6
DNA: TGTGCCAGCAGCCAAAAAACGGGAAGGTATAATTCACCCCTCCACTTT
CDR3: CASSQKTGRYNSPLHF

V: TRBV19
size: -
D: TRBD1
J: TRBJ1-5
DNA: TGTGCCAGTAGGCTAGCAGGGGGCCTCAATCAGCCCCAGCATTTT
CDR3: CASRLAGGLNQPQHF

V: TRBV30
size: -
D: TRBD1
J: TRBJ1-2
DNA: TGTGCCTGGATCCGGGACAGATTTAACTATGGCTACACCTTC
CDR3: CAWIRDRFNYGYTF

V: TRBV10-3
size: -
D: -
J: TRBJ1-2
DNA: TGTGCCATCAGTGAGTCGCTTTTAGCCCAGCTTGTCTATGGCTACACCTTC
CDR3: CAISESLLAQLVYGYTF

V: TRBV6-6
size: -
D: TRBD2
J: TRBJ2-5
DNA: TGTGCCAGCAGTTACTCGGCGGGGGGGGGCGAGACCCAGTACTTC
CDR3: CASSYSAGGGETQYF

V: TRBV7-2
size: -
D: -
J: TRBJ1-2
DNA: TGTGCCAGCAGCTCTAGTCATAACTATGGCTACACCTTC
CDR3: CASSSSHNYGYTF

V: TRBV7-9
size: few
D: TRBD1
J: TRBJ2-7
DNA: TGTGCCAGCAGCTCGCCTGGGACAGGTCTTGAGGGGTTGTACGAGCAGTACTTC
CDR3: CASSSPGTGLEGLYEQYF

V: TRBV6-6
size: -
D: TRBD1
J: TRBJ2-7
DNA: TGTGCCAGCAGTAGAGACAGGGCCTGGGAGCAGTACTTC
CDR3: CASSRDRAWEQYF

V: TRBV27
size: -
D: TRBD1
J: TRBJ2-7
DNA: TGTGCCAGCAGTTTAGGGGACAGTAGCTACGAGCAGTACTTC
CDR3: CASSLGDSSYEQYF

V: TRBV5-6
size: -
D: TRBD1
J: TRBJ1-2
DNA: TGTGCCAGCAGCCCGGGGACAGGGGGCTACTATGGCTACACCTTC
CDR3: CASSPGTGGYYGYTF

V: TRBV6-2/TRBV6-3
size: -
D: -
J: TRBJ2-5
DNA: TGTGCCAGCAGTTACTCCCTTCTCGACACCCACCTTCAGACCCAGTACTTC
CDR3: CASSYSLLDTHLQTQYF

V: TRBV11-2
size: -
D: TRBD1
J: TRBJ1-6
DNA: TGTGCCAGCAGCGGACGACAGGGTAATAATTCACCCCTCCACTTT
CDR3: CASSGRQGNNSPLHF

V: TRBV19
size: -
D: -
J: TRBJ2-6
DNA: TGTGCCAGTAGTCAGGGGCTTTTCTCTGGGGCCAACGTCCTGACTTTC
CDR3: CASSQGLFSGANVLTF

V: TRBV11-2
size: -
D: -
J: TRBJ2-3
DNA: TGTGCCAGCAGCTTACGAGACAGGTTTTATTTT
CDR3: CASSLRDRFYF

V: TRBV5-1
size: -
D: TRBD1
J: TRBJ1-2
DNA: TGCGCCAGCAGCTGGGACAGGGGTTATGGCTACACCTTC
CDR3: CASSWDRGYGYTF

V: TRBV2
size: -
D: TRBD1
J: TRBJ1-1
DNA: TGTGCCAGCAGTTTGTCCGGGACAGCCAACACTGAAGCTTTCTTT
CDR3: CASSLSGTANTEAFF

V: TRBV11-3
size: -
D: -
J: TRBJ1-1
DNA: TGTGCCAGCAGCTTAGGGCCTTCCAACACTGAAGCTTTCTTT
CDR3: CASSLGPSNTEAFF

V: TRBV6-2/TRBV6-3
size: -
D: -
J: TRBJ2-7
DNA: TGTGCCAGCAGTTACCCCGCGTACGAGCAGTACTTC
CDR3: CASSYPAYEQYF

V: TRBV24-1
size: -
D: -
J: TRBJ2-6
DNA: TGTGCCACCAGTGACACGGGGGACAGTATCTCTGGGGCCAACGTCCTGACTTTC
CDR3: CATSDTGDSISGANVLTF

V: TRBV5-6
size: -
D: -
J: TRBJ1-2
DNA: TGTGCCAGCAGCCTCGGAGGTACTGGCTACACCTTC
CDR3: CASSLGGTGYTF

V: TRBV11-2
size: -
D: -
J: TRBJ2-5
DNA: TGTGCCAGCAACCAGCGGACGGGTGAAGAGACCCAGTACTTC
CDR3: CASNQRTGEETQYF

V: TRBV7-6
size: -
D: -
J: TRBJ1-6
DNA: TGTGCCAGCAGCTTAGCGTCGGGGAGGATTAATTCACCCCTCCACTTT
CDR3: CASSLASGRINSPLHF

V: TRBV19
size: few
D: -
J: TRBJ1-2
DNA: TGTGCCAGTAGTCCCCCCGGGGTAGCTAACTATGGCTACACCTTC
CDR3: CASSPPGVANYGYTF

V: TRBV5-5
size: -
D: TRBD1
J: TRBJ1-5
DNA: TGTGCCAGCAGCTCCGGGACAGCCAATCAGCCCCAGCATTTT
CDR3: CASSSGTANQPQHF

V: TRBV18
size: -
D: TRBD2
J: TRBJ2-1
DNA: TGTGCCAGCTCATTGGGGACTAGCGGGAACAATGAGCAGTTCTTC
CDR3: CASSLGTSGNNEQFF

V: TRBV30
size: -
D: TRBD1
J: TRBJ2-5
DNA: TGTGCCTGGAGCGGCCTCAATCCCGGGACAGGGGGCGTGGAGACCCAGTACTTC
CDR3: CAWSGLNPGTGGVETQYF

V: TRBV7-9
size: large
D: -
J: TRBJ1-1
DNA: TGTGCCAGCAGCCTAACACAGGGGAACACTGAAGCTTTCTTT
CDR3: CASSLTQGNTEAFF

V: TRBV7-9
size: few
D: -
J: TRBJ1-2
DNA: TGTGCCAGCAGCTTGAGGGGGAGGGATGGCTACACCTTC
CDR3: CASSLRGRDGYTF

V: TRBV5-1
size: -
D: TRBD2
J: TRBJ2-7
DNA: TGCGCCAGCAGCTCAAGGACTAGCGGGAGTAAGAGCTACGAGCAGTACTTC
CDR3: CASSSRTSGSKSYEQYF

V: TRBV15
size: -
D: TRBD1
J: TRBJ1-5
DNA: TGTGCCACCAGCAAAAATACAGGGGGTAATCAGCCCCAGCATTTT
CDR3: CATSKNTGGNQPQHF

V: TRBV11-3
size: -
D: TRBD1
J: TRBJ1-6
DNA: TGTGCCAGCAGCTTGGGACAGAGTTCACCCCTCCACTTT
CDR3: CASSLGQSSPLHF

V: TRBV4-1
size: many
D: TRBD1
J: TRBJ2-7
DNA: TGCGCCAGCAGCCAAGGGACAGGGGGCACTTACGAGCAGTACTTC
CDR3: CASSQGTGGTYEQYF

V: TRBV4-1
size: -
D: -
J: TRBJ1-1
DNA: TGCGCCAGCAGCTACAGGGCGAACACTGAAGCTTTCTTT
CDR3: CASSYRANTEAFF

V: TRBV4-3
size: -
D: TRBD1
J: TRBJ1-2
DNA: TGCGCCAGCAGCCACATTGGGACAGATCTTAACTATGGCTACACCTTC
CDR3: CASSHIGTDLNYGYTF

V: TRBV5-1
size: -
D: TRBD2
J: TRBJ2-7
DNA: TGCGCCAGCAGCTCCACAGAAACTAGCGGGGCGTACGAGCAGTACTTC
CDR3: CASSSTETSGAYEQYF

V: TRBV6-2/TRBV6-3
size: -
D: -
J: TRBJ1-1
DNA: TGTGCCAGCAGTTGGGCTGGCCCCCCCATTGAAGCTTTCTTT
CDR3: CASSWAGPPIEAFF

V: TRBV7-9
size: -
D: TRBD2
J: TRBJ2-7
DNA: TGTGCCAGCAGCTTAGCAGGCGGGGGTTACGAGCAGTACTTC
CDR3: CASSLAGGGYEQYF

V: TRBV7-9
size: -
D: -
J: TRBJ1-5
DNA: TGTGCCAGCAGCTTTGGGACGGACAGTCAGCCCCAGCATTTT
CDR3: CASSFGTDSQPQHF

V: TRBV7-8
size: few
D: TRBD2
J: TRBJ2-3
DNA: TGTGCCAGCAGCTTACTAGCGGGCCAGACAGATACGCAGTATTTT
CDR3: CASSLLAGQTDTQYF